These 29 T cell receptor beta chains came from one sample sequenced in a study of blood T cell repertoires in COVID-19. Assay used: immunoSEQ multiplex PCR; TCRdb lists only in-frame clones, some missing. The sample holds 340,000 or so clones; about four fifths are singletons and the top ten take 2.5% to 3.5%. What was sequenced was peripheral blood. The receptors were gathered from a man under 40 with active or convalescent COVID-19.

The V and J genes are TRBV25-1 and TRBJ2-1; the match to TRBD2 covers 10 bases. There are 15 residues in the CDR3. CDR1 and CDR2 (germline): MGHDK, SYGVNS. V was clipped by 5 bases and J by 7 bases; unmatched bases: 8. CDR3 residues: CASSPAGGPRNEQFF. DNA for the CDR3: TGTGCCAGCAGTCCAGCGGGAGGGCCTCGGAATGAGCAGTTCTTC.

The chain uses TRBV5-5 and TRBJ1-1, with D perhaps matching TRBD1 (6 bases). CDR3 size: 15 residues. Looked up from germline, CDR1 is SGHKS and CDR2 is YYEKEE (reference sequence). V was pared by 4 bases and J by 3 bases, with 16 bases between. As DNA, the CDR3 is TGTGCCAGCAGCGCCACCGGGACAAGGGACACTGAAGCTTTCTTT. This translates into CASSATGTRDTEAFF.

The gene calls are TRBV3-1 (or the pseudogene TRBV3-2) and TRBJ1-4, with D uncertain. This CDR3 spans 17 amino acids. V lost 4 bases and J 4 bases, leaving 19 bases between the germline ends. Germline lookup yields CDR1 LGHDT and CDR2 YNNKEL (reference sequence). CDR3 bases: TGTGCCAGCAGCCGACTACCCCGGACGGGTTTTAATGAAAAACTGTTTTTT. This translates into CASSRLPRTGFNEKLFF.

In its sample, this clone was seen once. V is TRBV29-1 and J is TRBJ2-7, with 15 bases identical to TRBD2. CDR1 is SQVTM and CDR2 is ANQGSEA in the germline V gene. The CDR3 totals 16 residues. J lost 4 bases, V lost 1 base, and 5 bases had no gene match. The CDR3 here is CSVEAWTSGRGYEQYF. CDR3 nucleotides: TGCAGCGTTGAAGCATGGACTAGCGGGAGGGGTTACGAGCAGTACTTC.

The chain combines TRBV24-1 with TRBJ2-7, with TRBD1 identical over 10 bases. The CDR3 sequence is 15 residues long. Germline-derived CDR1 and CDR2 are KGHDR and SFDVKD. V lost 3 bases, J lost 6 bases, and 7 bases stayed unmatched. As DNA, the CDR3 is TGTGCCACCAGTGATGGGGGGACAGGGGCGAGCGAGCAGTACTTC. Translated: CATSDGGTGASEQYF.

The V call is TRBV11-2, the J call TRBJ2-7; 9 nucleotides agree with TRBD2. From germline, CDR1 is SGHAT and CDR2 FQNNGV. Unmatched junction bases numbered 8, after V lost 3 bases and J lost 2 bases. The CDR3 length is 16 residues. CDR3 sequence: CASSFPSGRPTYEQYF. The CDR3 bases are TGTGCCAGCAGCTTCCCCAGCGGGAGGCCGACCTACGAGCAGTACTTC. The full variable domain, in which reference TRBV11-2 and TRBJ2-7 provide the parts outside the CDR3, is EAGVAQSPRYKIIEKRQSVAFWCNPISGHATLYWYQQILGQGPKLLIQFQNNGVVDDSQLPKDRFSAERLKGVDSTLKIQPAKLEDSAVYLCASSFPSGRPTYEQYFGPGTRLTVT.

The chain's CDR3 is CASSLGQGWAEAFF. The CDR3 region has the DNA TGTGCCAGCAGCCTCGGACAGGGCTGGGCTGAAGCTTTCTTT. The chain links TRBV7-9 to TRBJ1-1, with 8 positions matching TRBD1. The germline gives CDR1 SEHNR, CDR2 FQNEAQ (reference sequence). The CDR3 is 14 amino acids. J was trimmed by 6 bases and V by 5 bases; bases with no gene match: 8.

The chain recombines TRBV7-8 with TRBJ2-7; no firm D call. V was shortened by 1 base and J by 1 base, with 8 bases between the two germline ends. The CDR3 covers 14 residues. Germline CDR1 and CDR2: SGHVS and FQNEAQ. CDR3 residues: CASSLGRFSYEQYF. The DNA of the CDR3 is TGTGCCAGCAGCTTAGGGCGGTTTTCCTACGAGCAGTACTTC.

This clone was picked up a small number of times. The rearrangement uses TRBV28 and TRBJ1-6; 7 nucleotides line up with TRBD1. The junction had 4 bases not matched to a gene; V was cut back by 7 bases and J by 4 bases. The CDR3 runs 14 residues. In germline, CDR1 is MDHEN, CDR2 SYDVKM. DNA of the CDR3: TGTGCCAGCACCCGGACAGGTTATAATTCACCCCTCCACTTT. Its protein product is CASTRTGYNSPLHF. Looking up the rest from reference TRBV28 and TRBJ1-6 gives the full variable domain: DVKVTQSSRYLVKRTGEKVFLECVQDMDHENMFWYRQDPGLGLRLIYFSYDVKMKEKGDIPEGYSVSREKKERFSLILESASTNQTSMYLCASTRTGYNSPLHFGNGTRLTVT.

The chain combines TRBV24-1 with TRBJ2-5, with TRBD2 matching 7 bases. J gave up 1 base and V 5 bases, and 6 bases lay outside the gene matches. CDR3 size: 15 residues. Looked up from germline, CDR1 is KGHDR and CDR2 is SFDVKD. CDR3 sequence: CATSGAGDSQETQYF. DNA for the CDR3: TGTGCCACCAGTGGGGCGGGAGACTCCCAAGAGACCCAGTACTTC.

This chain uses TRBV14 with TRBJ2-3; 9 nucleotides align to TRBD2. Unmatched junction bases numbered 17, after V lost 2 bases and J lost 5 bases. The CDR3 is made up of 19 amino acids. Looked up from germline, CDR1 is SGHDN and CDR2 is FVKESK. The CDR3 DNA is TGTGCCAGCAGCCAAAGGCCTTGGTTTGCTAGCGGGGCGGTAGATACGCAGTATTTT. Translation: CASSQRPWFASGAVDTQYF.

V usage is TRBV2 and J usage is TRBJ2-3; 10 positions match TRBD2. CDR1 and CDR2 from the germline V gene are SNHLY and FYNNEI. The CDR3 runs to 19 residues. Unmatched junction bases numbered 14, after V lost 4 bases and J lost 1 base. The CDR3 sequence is CASSGSSGGGLMGTDTQYF. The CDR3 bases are TGTGCCAGCAGTGGGTCTAGCGGGGGAGGGTTGATGGGCACAGATACGCAGTATTTT.

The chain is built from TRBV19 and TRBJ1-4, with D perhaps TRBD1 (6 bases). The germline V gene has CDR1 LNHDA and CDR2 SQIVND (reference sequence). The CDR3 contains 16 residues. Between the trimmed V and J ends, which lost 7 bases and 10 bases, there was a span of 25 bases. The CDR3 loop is CASTPSRQVLGAKLFF. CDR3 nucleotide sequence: TGTGCCAGTACCCCTTCCCGACAGGTTTTGGGGGCAAAACTGTTTTTT.

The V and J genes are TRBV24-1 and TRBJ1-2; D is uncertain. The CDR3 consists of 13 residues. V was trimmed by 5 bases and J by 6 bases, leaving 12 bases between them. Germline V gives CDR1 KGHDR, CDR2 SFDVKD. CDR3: CATSGASRHGYTF. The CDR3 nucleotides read TGTGCCACCAGTGGGGCCTCCCGCCATGGCTACACCTTC.

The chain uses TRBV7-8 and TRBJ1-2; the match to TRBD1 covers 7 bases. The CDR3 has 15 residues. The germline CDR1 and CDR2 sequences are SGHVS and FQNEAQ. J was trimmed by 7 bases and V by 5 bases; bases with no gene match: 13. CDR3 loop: CASSPIGQEGGGYTF. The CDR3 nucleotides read TGTGCCAGCAGCCCCATTGGACAGGAGGGGGGTGGCTACACCTTC.

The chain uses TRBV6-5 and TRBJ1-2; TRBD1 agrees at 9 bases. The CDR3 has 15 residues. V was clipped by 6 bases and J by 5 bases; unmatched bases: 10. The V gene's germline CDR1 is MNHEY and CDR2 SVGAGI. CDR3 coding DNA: TGTGCCAGCAGCAAAAGACAGGGGGTACAGTATGGCTACACCTTC. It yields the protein CASSKRQGVQYGYTF.

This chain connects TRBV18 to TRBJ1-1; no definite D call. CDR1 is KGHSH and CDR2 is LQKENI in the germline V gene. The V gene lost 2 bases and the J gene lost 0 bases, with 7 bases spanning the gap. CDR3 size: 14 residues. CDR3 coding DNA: TGTGCCAGCTCACCAGGGAGTCTGAACACTGAAGCTTTCTTT. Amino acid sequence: CASSPGSLNTEAFF. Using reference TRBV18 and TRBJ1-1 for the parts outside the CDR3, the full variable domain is NAGVMQNPRHLVRRRGQEARLRCSPMKGHSHVYWYRQLPEEGLKFMVYLQKENIIDESGMPKERFSAEFPKEGPSILRIQQVVRGDSAAYFCASSPGSLNTEAFFGQGTRLTVV.

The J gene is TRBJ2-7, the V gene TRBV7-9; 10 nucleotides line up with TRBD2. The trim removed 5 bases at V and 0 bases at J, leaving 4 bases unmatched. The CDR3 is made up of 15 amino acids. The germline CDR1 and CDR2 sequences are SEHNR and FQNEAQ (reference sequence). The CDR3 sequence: CASSPGLAISYEQYF. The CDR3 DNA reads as TGTGCCAGCAGCCCGGGACTAGCGATCTCCTACGAGCAGTACTTC.

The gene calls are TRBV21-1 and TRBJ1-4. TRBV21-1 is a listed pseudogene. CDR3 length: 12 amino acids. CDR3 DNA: TGTGCCAGCAGCATGAGGCGGAGAAAACTGTTTTTT. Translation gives CASSMRRRKLFF.

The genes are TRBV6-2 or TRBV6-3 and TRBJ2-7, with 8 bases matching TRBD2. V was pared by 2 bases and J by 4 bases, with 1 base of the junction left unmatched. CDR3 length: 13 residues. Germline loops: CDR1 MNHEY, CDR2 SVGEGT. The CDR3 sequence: CASSYPGGYEQYF. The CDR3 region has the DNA TGTGCCAGCAGTTACCCGGGGGGGTACGAGCAGTACTTC.

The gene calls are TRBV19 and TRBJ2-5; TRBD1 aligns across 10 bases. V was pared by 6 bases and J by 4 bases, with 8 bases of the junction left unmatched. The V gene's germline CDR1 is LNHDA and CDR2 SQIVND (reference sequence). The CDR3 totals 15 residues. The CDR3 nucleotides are TGTGCCAGTAGGCCGACAGGGGGCGCCTCAGAGACCCAGTACTTC. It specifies CASRPTGGASETQYF.

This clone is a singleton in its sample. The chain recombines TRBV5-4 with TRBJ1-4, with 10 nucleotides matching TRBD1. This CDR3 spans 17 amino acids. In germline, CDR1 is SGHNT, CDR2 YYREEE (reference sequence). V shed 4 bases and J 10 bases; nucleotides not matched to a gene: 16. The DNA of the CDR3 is TGTGCCAGCAGCCCGGGGCTGTCGGGACAGGGGTGGGGAAAACTGTTTTTT. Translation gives CASSPGLSGQGWGKLFF.

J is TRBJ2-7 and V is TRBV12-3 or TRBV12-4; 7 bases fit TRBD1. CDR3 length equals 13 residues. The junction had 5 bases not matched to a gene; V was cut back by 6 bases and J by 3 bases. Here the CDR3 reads CASRRQGGYEQYF. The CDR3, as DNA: TGTGCCAGCAGAAGACAGGGCGGCTACGAGCAGTACTTC.

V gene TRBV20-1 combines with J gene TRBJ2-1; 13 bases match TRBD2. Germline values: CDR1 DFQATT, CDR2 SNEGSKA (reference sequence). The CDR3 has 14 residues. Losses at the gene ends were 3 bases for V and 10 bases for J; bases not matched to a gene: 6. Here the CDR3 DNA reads TGCAGTGCTAGTTCGACTAGCGGGGGGTGGGAGCAGTTCTTC. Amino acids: CSASSTSGGWEQFF.

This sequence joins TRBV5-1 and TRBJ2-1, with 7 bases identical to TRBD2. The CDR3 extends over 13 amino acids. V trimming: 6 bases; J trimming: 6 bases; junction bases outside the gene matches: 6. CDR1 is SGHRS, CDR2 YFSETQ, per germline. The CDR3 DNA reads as TGCGCCAGCACGGGGCTAGCGGCCAATGAGCAGTTCTTC. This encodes CASTGLAANEQFF.

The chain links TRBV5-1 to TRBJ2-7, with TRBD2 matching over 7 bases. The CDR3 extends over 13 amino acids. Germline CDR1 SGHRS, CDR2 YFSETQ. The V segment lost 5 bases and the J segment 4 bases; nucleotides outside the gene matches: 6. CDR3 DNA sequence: TGCGCCAGCAGACCGGGACTATCTTACGAGCAGTACTTC. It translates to CASRPGLSYEQYF.

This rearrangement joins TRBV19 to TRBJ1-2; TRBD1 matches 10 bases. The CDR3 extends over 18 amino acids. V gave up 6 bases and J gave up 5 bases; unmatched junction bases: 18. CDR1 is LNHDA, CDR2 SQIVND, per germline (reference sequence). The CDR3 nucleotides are TGTGCCAGTAGCCGACGGGACAGGGGCGGAAGTCCCAGATATGGCTACACCTTC. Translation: CASSRRDRGGSPRYGYTF.

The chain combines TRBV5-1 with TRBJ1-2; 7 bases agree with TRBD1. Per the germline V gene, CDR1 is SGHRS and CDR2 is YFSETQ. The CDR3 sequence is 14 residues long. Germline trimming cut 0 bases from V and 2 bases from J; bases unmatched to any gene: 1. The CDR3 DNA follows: TGCGCCAGCAGCTTGGGACAGGGCAACTATGGCTACACCTTC. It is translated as CASSLGQGNYGYTF.

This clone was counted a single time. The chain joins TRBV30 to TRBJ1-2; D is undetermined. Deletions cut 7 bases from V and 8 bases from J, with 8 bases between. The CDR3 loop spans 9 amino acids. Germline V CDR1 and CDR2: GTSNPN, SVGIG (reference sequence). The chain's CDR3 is CASSGGYTF. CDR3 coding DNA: TGTGCCTCCAGCGGGGGCTACACCTTC.